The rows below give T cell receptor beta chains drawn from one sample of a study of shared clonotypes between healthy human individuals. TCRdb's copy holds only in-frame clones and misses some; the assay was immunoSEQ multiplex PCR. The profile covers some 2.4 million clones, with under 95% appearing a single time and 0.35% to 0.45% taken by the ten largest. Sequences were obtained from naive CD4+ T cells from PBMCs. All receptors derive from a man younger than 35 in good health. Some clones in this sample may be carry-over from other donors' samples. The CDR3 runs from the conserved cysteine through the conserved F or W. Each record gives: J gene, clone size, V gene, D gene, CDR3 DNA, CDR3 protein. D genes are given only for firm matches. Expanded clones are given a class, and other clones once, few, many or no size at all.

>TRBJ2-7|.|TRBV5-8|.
TGTGCCAGCAGCTTGCTTGTTTTAGGAACCTACGAGCAGTACTTC
CASSLLVLGTYEQYF
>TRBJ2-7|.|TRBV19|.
TGTGCCAGTGCCCGACTAGACAGTCACGAGCAGTACTTC
CASARLDSHEQYF
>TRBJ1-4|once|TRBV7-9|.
TGTGCCAGCAGCTTAAGTTGGAGGGAAAAACTGTTTTTT
CASSLSWREKLFF
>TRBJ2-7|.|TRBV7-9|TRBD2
TGTGCCAGCAGCGCGTCGGCGGGGGTTTACGAGCAGTACTTC
CASSASAGVYEQYF
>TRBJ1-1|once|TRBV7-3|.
TGTGCCAGCAGCCTTGGAGACAGTCCTCCTTTTGAAGCTTTCTTT
CASSLGDSPPFEAFF
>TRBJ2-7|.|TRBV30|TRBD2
TGTGCCTGGGCTAGCGGGAGAGTCTACGAGCAGTACTTC
CAWASGRVYEQYF
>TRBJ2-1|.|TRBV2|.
TGTGCCAGCAGGGGCAGGGAATCTAGCTCCTACAATGAGCAGTTCTTC
CASRGRESSSYNEQFF
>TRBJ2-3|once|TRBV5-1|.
TGCGCCAGCAGCCCGTCGACAGAGATAGATACGCAGTATTTT
CASSPSTEIDTQYF
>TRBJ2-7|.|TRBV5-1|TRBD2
TGCGCCAGCAGACGAACTAGCGGGAGCTACGAGCAGTACTTC
CASRRTSGSYEQYF
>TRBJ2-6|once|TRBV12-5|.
TGTGCTAGTGGTTTGTGGATCTTGGTCCTGACTTTC
CASGLWILVLTF
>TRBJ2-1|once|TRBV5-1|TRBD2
TGCGCCAGCAGCTTCCCGACTAGCGGGAAGGGGTTTTACAATGAGCAGTTCTTC
CASSFPTSGKGFYNEQFF
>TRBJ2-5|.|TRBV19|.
TGTGCCAGTAGTATTTGGGGGGAGACCCCAGAGACCCAGTACTTC
CASSIWGETPETQYF
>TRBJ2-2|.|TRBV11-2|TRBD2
TGTGCCAGCAGCTTGGTTAGCGGGAGTCACACCGGGGAGCTGTTTTTT
CASSLVSGSHTGELFF
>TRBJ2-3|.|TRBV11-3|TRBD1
TGTGCCAGCAGCTTAGGGGGACAGGCTCATACGCAGTATTTT
CASSLGGQAHTQYF
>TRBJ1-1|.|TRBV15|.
TGTGCCACCAGCAGAGATATGGGCCTCGCTTTCTTT
CATSRDMGLAFF
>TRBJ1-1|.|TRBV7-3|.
TGTGCCAGCAGAAGAGACGGAAAGAACACTGAAGCTTTCTTT
CASRRDGKNTEAFF
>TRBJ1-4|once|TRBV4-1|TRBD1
TGCGCCAGCAGAGGGACAGGGGGTCCTTCAGAAAAACTGTTTTTT
CASRGTGGPSEKLFF
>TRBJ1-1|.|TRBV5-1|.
TGCGCCAGCAGAGCTACAGGCTTGAACACTGAAGCTTTCTTT
CASRATGLNTEAFF
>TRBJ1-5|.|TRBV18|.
TGTGCCAGCTCACCATATGGGGGTCAGCCCCAGCATTTT
CASSPYGGQPQHF
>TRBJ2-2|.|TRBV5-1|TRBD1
TGCGCCAGCAGCTTGGCCGGGACAGCGAACACCGGGGAGCTGTTTTTT
CASSLAGTANTGELFF
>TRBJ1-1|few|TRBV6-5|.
TGTGCCAGCAGCATAACGGTGAACACTGAAGCTTTCTTT
CASSITVNTEAFF
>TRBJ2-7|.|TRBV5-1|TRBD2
TGCGCCAGCAGCTTGGTAGCGGGATCTCGGGAGCAGTACTTC
CASSLVAGSREQYF
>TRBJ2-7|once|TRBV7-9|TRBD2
TGTGCCAGCAGCAGCATCACTAAGGGGACTAGCGGGAGATTTTACGAGCAGTACTTC
CASSSITKGTSGRFYEQYF
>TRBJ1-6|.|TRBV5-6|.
TGTGCCAGCAGCTCGGACCGTAATTCACCCCTCCACTTT
CASSSDRNSPLHF
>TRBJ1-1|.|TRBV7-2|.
TGTGCCAGCACCCCCTATTATTTCCTGAACACTGAAGCTTTCTTT
CASTPYYFLNTEAFF
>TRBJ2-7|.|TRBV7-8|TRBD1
TGTGCCAGCAGCTCCGACCCCTCCCGGGACAGGTTTTACGAGCAGTACTTC
CASSSDPSRDRFYEQYF
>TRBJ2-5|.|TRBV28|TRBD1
TGTGCCAGCACCCAACTGGACAGGGGGATTGAGACCCAGTACTTC
CASTQLDRGIETQYF
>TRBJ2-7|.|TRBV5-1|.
TGCGCCAGCAGGCCATGGACACAACAATACGAGCAGTACTTC
CASRPWTQQYEQYF
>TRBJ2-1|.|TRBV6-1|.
TGTGCCAGCAGTGGACGGGTATACAATGAGCAGTTCTTC
CASSGRVYNEQFF
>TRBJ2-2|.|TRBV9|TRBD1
TGTGCCAGCAGCGTAGGACAGGGCGGAACCGGGGAGCTGTTTTTT
CASSVGQGGTGELFF
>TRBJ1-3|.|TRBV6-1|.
TGTGCCAGCAGTGGGGCAGATTTTGAAAAGGGATCGAAGGGAAACACCATATATTTT
CASSGADFEKGSKGNTIYF
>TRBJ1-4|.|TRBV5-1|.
TGCGCCAGCTGCTCAGGGACAACTAATGAAAAACTGTTTTTT
CASCSGTTNEKLFF
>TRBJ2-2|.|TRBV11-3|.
TGTGCCAGCAGCTTTGGAGACAAGAACACCGGGGAGCTGTTTTTT
CASSFGDKNTGELFF
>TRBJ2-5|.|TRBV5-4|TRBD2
TGTGCCAGCAGCAGGACTAGGTGGGAGACCCAGTACTTC
CASSRTRWETQYF
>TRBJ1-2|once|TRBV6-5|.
TGTGCCAGCAGATCGGACGGAGCTAACTATGGCTACACCTTC
CASRSDGANYGYTF
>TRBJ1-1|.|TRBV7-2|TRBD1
TGTGCCAGCAGCCCAGGGGGCGCGGGAATGAACACTGAAGCTTTCTTT
CASSPGGAGMNTEAFF
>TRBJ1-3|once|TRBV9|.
TGTGCCAGCAGCCCTCGAGCCGGTAGTACCATATATTTT
CASSPRAGSTIYF
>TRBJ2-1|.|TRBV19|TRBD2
TGTGCCAGTAGTATTCAAGGGATAATAGCGGGAGGGCCGAGGTTTTCTGAGCAGTTCTTC
CASSIQGIIAGGPRFSEQFF
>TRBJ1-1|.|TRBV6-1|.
TGTGCCAGCAGTGAAGCGCGAGGGAGGACTGAAGCTTTCTTT
CASSEARGRTEAFF
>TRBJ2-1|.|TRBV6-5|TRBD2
TGTGCCAGCAGCGCGGGACTAGCGGGAATGAAAGAGCAGTTCTTC
CASSAGLAGMKEQFF
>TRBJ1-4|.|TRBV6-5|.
TGTGCCAGCAGTTACGACAGTCGAAGGGAAAAACTGTTTTTT
CASSYDSRREKLFF
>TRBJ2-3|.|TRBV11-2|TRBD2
TGTGCCAGCAGCTTTGATCCGGTGGCTCGGGGGGGGTTT
CASSFDPVARGGF
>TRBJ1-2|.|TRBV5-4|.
TGTGCCAGCAGCATGGGGGAAGGCTATGGCTACACCTTC
CASSMGEGYGYTF
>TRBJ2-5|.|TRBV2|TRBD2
TGTGCCAGCAGTGGGCGGGAGAGGGAGACCCAGTACTTC
CASSGRERETQYF
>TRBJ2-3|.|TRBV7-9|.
TGTGCTATCGGTAGCACAGATACGCAGTATTTT
CAIGSTDTQYF
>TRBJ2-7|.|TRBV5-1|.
TGCGCCAGCAGCCCTGGCCCAGCTCTATCCGACGAGCAGTACTTC
CASSPGPALSDEQYF
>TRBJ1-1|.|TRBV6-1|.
TGTGCCATCCAAAGGATAACTGAAGCTTTCTTT
CAIQRITEAFF
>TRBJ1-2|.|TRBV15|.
TGTGCCACCAGCAGAGTCCCCGCCAGCTATGGCTACACCTTC
CATSRVPASYGYTF
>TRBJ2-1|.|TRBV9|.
TGTGCCAGCAGCGTCCCTCAGGGAGATGAGCAGTTCTTC
CASSVPQGDEQFF